The present entry profiles one T cell receptor beta chain with its context. Antigen unknown. The CDR3 extends 3 residues past the end of the read, so its final part is completed from the germline J gene. CVID and control samples used equivalent genomic DNA input. TCRdb's table, derived via immunoSEQ multiplex PCR, lists solely in-frame clones and lacks some. This repertoire holds 14,000 or so clones, and none appear only once. This record comes from a study of T cell clonality in common variable immunodeficiency. Reduced serum IgG, IgA and/or IgM plus specific antibody deficiency defined CVID. V lost 7 bases and J lost 8; bases outside the gene matches: 15. In germline, CDR1 is SQVTM, CDR2 ANQGSEA. This CDR3 spans 15 amino acids. Findings and limits, study-wide: In common variable immunodeficiency, TCR beta chains reportedly carried fewer deletions and N-nucleotide insertions.

The material sequenced was peripheral blood mononuclear cells. The sequence was collected from a human donor with common variable immunodeficiency. The chain couples TRBV29-1 to TRBJ2-1; 9 bases fit TRBD2. The DNA read from the CDR3 is TGCAGCGCCGAAGGGCATAGCGGGAGTGACGATGAG. This gives the protein CSAEGHSGSDDE. The full CDR3 protein is CSAEGHSGSDDEQFF.